One sample yielded the 26 T cell receptor beta chains listed below, sequenced in a study of blood T cell repertoires in COVID-19. Only in-frame clones appear in the TCRdb table, and some are missing; sequencing was by immunoSEQ multiplex PCR. The sample lists about 140,000 clones, approximately 84% occurring once. Sequences were obtained from PBMCs or T cells enriched from blood (not recorded which). These receptors all stem from a man aged 35-49 years with acute COVID-19.

CDR3 sequence (DNA): TGTGCCAGCAGTTTATTCGGAGGCGGGGGGTTCACCGGGGAGCTGTTTTTT. Encoded protein: CASSLFGGGGFTGELFF. The chain links TRBV27 to TRBJ2-2; TRBD2 matches at 8 bases. J lost 4 bases, V lost 1 base, and 8 bases had no gene match. This CDR3 has 17 residues. CDR1 is MNHEY, CDR2 SMNVEV, per germline (reference sequence).

The chain combines TRBV27 with TRBJ2-1; tentatively, D is TRBD1 (5 bases). The germline CDR1 and CDR2 sequences are MNHEY and SMNVEV (reference sequence). This CDR3 has 16 amino acids. Trimming removed 6 bases from V and 0 bases from J, with 15 bases in between. Here the CDR3 reads CASSESTASSYNEQFF. The CDR3 DNA reads as TGTGCCAGCAGCGAATCGACAGCTAGCTCCTACAATGAGCAGTTCTTC.

The count of this clone is one. The chain combines TRBV3-1 (or the pseudogene TRBV3-2) with TRBJ2-1, with 10 nucleotides matching TRBD2. V dropped 1 base and J dropped 6; count of bases not matched to a gene: 12. In germline, CDR1 is LGHDT, CDR2 YNNKEL (reference sequence). This CDR3 is 18 amino acids long. Here the CDR3 reads CASSQGGRSGRAGNEQFF. As DNA, the CDR3 is TGTGCCAGCAGCCAAGGAGGGAGGAGCGGGAGGGCCGGCAATGAGCAGTTCTTC.

In its sample, this clone was seen once. The chain uses TRBV28 and TRBJ2-7, with D possibly matching TRBD2 (6 bases). The CDR3 loop spans 13 amino acids. V was shortened by 3 bases and J by 6 bases, with 12 bases between the two germline ends. Per germline, CDR1 MDHEN and CDR2 SYDVKM. The CDR3 nucleotides are TGTGCCAGCAGTTTGGGAGGCCCCCTCGAGCAGTACTTC. Protein: CASSLGGPLEQYF. Combining the CDR3 with reference TRBV28 and TRBJ2-7 gives the whole variable domain DVKVTQSSRYLVKRTGEKVFLECVQDMDHENMFWYRQDPGLGLRLIYFSYDVKMKEKGDIPEGYSVSREKKERFSLILESASTNQTSMYLCASSLGGPLEQYFGPGTRLTVT.

The V call is TRBV5-1, the J call TRBJ2-5; TRBD2 matches 13 bases. Germline V lookup: CDR1 SGHRS, CDR2 YFSETQ. This CDR3 spans 16 amino acids. Unmatched junction bases numbered 6, after V lost 3 bases and J lost 4 bases. The CDR3 protein is CASSSVGLAGAETQYF. In nucleotides, the CDR3 is TGCGCCAGCAGCTCTGTCGGACTAGCGGGAGCAGAGACCCAGTACTTC.

The chain couples TRBV6-2 or TRBV6-3 to TRBJ1-2; TRBD1 aligns across 7 bases. CDR1 and CDR2 (germline): MNHEY, SVGEGT. CDR3 length: 13 amino acids. The V gene end was trimmed by 6 bases and the J gene end by 2 bases; junction bases not matched to a gene: 3. Here the CDR3 reads CASSRGQNYGYTF. The CDR3 DNA sequence: TGTGCCAGCAGCCGGGGACAGAACTATGGCTACACCTTC.

This clone was seen a single time. This chain connects TRBV28 to TRBJ2-3; D is perhaps TRBD1 (6 bases). V lost 3 bases to trimming and J lost 2 bases, with 15 bases between them. The CDR3 is 16 residues long. Germline CDR1 MDHEN, CDR2 SYDVKM. The CDR3 is CASSFHREEVTDTQYF. For the CDR3, the DNA is TGTGCCAGCAGTTTCCACAGGGAAGAGGTCACAGATACGCAGTATTTT.

This clone occurred once. The chain carries TRBV28 and TRBJ2-2; D is perhaps TRBD2 (5 bases). CDR1 is MDHEN, CDR2 SYDVKM, per germline. CDR3 length: 15 amino acids. V was shortened by 10 bases and J by 1 base, with 16 bases between the two germline ends. DNA for the CDR3: TGTGCCATTCAAATGGCAAGCGGGAACACCGGGGAGCTGTTTTTT. Translating it yields CAIQMASGNTGELFF.

V usage is TRBV18 and J usage is TRBJ1-4, with 8 bases identical to TRBD1. Germline CDR1 is KGHSH and CDR2 is LQKENI. Losses at the gene ends were 3 bases for V and 4 bases for J; bases not matched to a gene: 4. The CDR3 loop spans 15 amino acids. This CDR3 reads CASSPRTGLNEKLFF. The DNA of the CDR3 is TGTGCCAGCTCACCGCGGACAGGGCTTAATGAAAAACTGTTTTTT.

The genes are TRBV18 and TRBJ2-7, with TRBD1 matching 7 bases. The length of the CDR3 is 15 residues. With V trimmed by 3 bases and J by 3 bases, 8 bases remained unmatched. CDR1 and CDR2 from the germline V gene are KGHSH and LQKENI. CDR3 nucleotide sequence: TGTGCCAGCTCACCTTGGACAGGTGGGCACTACGAGCAGTACTTC. It codes for CASSPWTGGHYEQYF.

This clone came up a few times. The V gene is TRBV4-2, the J gene TRBJ2-5, with D unresolved. CDR3 length: 15 residues. Per the germline V gene, CDR1 is LGHNA and CDR2 is YNFKEQ. V was cut by 3 bases and J by 0 bases, with 11 bases left in between. The CDR3: CASSQANRDQETQYF. The CDR3 DNA sequence: TGTGCCAGCAGCCAGGCTAACCGGGACCAAGAGACCCAGTACTTC.

The chain couples TRBV28 to TRBJ1-2, with D unclear. Germline loops: CDR1 MDHEN, CDR2 SYDVKM. The CDR3 length is 13 residues. V lost 6 bases and J 7 bases, leaving 15 bases between the germline ends. The CDR3 DNA reads TGTGCCAGCAGCCGGATAGCGAAGGGTGGCTACACCTTC. It translates to CASSRIAKGGYTF.

The V gene is TRBV19, the J gene TRBJ1-1, with D hard to call. In germline, CDR1 is LNHDA, CDR2 SQIVND (reference sequence). This CDR3 is 13 amino acids long. V was cut by 3 bases and J by 4 bases, with 9 bases left in between. CDR3 nucleotide sequence: TGTGCCAGTAGTATCTTCGGAGTCACTGAAGCTTTCTTT. Its protein product is CASSIFGVTEAFF.

The rearrangement links TRBV5-4 to TRBJ2-7, with 9 bases identical to TRBD2. J lost 5 bases, V lost 0 bases, and 6 bases had no gene match. The germline V gene has CDR1 SGHNT and CDR2 YYREEE (reference sequence). This CDR3 region has 15 residues. The CDR3 loop is CASSLDLAGRNEQYF. The CDR3 DNA reads TGTGCCAGCAGCTTGGACCTAGCGGGGAGAAACGAGCAGTACTTC.

This rearrangement joins TRBV5-6 to TRBJ1-2, with D possibly TRBD1 on 6 matching bases. CDR1 and CDR2 (germline): SGHDT, YYEEEE. The ends were cut back, 0 bases at V and 3 bases at J, with 9 bases in the middle. There are 14 residues in the CDR3. The CDR3 reads CASSLGTGHYGYTF. Written as DNA, the CDR3 is TGTGCCAGCAGCTTGGGTACAGGGCACTATGGCTACACCTTC.

In nucleotides, the CDR3 is TGTGCCAGCAGTTTAGGACTAGCAGACACAGATACGCAGTATTTT. Residues: CASSLGLADTDTQYF. V usage is TRBV28 and J usage is TRBJ2-3; 8 positions match TRBD2. Germline-derived CDR1 and CDR2 are MDHEN and SYDVKM. After removal of 2 bases from V and 2 bases from J, the junction contained 3 bases not matched to a gene. The CDR3 spans 15 residues.

The chain recombines TRBV5-1 with TRBJ2-7, with 10 bases lining up with TRBD2. Germline V gene lookup returns CDR1 SGHRS and CDR2 YFSETQ. The V gene end was trimmed by 0 bases and the J gene end by 1 base; junction bases not matched to a gene: 10. The CDR3 runs 18 residues. The CDR3 DNA sequence: TGCGCCAGCAGCTTGGGGGTTAGCGGGGGGACCTCGTCCTACGAGCAGTACTTC. Its protein is CASSLGVSGGTSSYEQYF.

This chain joins TRBV12-3 or TRBV12-4 and TRBJ2-1, with TRBD1 matching over 7 bases. The CDR3 covers 13 residues. After removal of 6 bases from V and 4 bases from J, the junction contained 3 bases not matched to a gene. The CDR3 DNA is TGTGCCAGCAGGAGGACAGGATACAATGAGCAGTTCTTC. This translates into CASRRTGYNEQFF.

The chain couples TRBV9 to TRBJ2-7; possible D gene TRBD2, 5 bases. The CDR3 has 13 amino acids. V lost 0 bases and J 5 bases, leaving 9 bases between the germline ends. In germline, CDR1 is SGDLS, CDR2 YYNGEE. Written as DNA, the CDR3 is TGTGCCAGCAGCGTAGGCCCGAGGGACGAGCAGTACTTC. Translated, it gives CASSVGPRDEQYF.

J is TRBJ1-6 and V is TRBV5-4; D call uncertain. This CDR3 spans 15 amino acids. Germline values: CDR1 SGHNT, CDR2 YYREEE (reference sequence). Trimming cost V 0 bases and J 4 bases, with 8 bases left between them. CDR3: CASSLDGWYNSPLHF. The CDR3 DNA reads TGTGCCAGCAGCTTGGACGGTTGGTATAATTCACCCCTCCACTTT.

The gene calls are TRBV12-5 and TRBJ2-1; maybe TRBD2 (6 bases). Germline CDR1 reads LGHNT; CDR2 reads FRNRAP. CDR3 length equals 13 residues. The V end lost 5 bases, the J end lost 5 bases, and 10 bases lay between the germline ends. The CDR3 protein is CASGLGGDNEQFF. CDR3 sequence (DNA): TGTGCTAGTGGTCTCGGGGGAGACAATGAGCAGTTCTTC.

The rearrangement joins TRBV5-4 to TRBJ1-4; the match to TRBD1 covers 7 bases. V trimming: 0 bases; J trimming: 7 bases; junction bases outside the gene matches: 3. CDR1 and CDR2 (germline): SGHNT, YYREEE (reference sequence). This CDR3 comprises 14 residues. The CDR3, as DNA: TGTGCCAGCAGCTTGGAGGGGGCGGGTGAAAAACTGTTTTTT. It specifies CASSLEGAGEKLFF. Variable domain in full (rest from reference TRBV5-4 and TRBJ1-4): ETGVTQSPTHLIKTRGQQVTLRCSSQSGHNTVSWYQQALGQGPQFIFQYYREEENGRGNFPPRFSGLQFPNYSSELNVNALELDDSALYLCASSLEGAGEKLFFGSGTQLSVL.

The genes are TRBV29-1 and TRBJ1-1; a possible D gene is TRBD1 (5 bases). V gave up 4 bases and J gave up 0 bases, with 12 bases separating them. Per germline, CDR1 SQVTM and CDR2 ANQGSEA. This CDR3 contains 14 residues. CDR3 sequence: CSVAQGSLNTEAFF. The CDR3 DNA reads TGCAGCGTTGCCCAGGGCAGTTTGAACACTGAAGCTTTCTTT. Full variable domain (outside the CDR3, taken from reference TRBV29-1 and TRBJ1-1): SAVISQKPSRDICQRGTSLTIQCQVDSQVTMMFWYRQQPGQSLTLIATANQGSEATYESGFVIDKFPISRPNLTFSTLTVSNMSPEDSSIYLCSVAQGSLNTEAFFGQGTRLTVV.

This clone is a singleton in its sample. V is TRBV20-1 and J is TRBJ1-1, with D perhaps matching TRBD1 (5 bases). The CDR3 consists of 17 residues. Trimming removed 3 bases from V and 2 bases from J, with 22 bases in between. Germline V CDR1 and CDR2: DFQATT, SNEGSKA (reference sequence). The CDR3 loop reads CSASDAPPTVRNTEAFF. The DNA for the CDR3 is TGCAGTGCTAGTGATGCCCCCCCGACAGTACGTAACACTGAAGCTTTCTTT.

This chain joins TRBV7-2 and TRBJ2-5; perhaps TRBD1 as D (6 bases). Trimming took 3 bases from V and 0 from J, leaving 11 bases between them. The length of the CDR3 is 15 residues. CDR1 and CDR2 from the germline V gene are SGHTA and FQGNSA. Here the CDR3 DNA reads TGTGCCAGCAGCTTCGAAACAGGGTACCAAGAGACCCAGTACTTC. It codes for CASSFETGYQETQYF.

The rearrangement uses TRBV21-1 and TRBJ2-7; TRBD1 reflects the table's D call only, with no check against the DNA. TRBV21-1 is termed a pseudogene. There are 15 residues in the CDR3. CDR3 in amino acids: CASSDTDRPRYEQYF. For the CDR3, the DNA is TGTGCCAGCAGCGACACCGACAGGCCTCGATACGAGCAGTACTTC.